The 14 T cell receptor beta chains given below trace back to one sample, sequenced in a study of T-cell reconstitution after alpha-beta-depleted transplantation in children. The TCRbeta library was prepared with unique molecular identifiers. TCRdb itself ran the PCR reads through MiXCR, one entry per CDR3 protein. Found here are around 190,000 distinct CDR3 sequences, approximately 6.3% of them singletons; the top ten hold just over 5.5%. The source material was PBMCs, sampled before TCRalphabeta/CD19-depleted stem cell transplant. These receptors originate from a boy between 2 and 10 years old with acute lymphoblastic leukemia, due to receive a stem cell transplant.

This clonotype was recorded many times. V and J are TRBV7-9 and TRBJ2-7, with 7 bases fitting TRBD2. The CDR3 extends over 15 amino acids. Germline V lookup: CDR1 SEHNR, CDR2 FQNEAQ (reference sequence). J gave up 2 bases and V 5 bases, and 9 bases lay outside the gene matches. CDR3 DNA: TGTGCCAGCAGCCAGACCCGGGGGAGGGCCTACGAGCAGTACTTC. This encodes CASSQTRGRAYEQYF.

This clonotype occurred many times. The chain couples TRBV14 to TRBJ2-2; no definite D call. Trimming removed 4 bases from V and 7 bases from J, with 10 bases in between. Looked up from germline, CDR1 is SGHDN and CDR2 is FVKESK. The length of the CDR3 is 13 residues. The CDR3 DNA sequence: TGTGCCAGCAGCCCGACACTTCGCGGGGAGCTGTTTTTT. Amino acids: CASSPTLRGELFF.

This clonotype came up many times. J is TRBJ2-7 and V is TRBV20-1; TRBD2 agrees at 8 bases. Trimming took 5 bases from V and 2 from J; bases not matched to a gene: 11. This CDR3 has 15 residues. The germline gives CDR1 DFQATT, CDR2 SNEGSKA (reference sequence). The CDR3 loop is CSASPSGPRAYEQYF. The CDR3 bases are TGCAGTGCTTCTCCTAGCGGGCCCCGAGCCTACGAGCAGTACTTC.

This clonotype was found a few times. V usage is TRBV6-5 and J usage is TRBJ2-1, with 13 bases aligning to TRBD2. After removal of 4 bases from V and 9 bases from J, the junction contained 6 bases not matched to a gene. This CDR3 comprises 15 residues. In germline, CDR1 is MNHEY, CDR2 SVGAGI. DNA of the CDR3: TGTGCCAGCAGTTCACGGACTAGCGGGAGCGGTGAGCAGTTCTTC. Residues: CASSSRTSGSGEQFF.

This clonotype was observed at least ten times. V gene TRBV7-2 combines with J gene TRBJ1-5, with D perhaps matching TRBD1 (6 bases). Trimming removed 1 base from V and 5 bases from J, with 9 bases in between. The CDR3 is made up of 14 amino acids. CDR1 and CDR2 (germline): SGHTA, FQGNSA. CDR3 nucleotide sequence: TGTGCCAGCAGCTTAGACCAGGGGTATCAGCCCCAGCATTTT. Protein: CASSLDQGYQPQHF.

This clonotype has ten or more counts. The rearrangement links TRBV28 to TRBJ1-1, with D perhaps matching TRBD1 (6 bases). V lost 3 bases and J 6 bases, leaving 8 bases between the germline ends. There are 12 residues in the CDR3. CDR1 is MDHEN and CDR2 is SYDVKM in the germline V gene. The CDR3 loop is CASSFGGAEAFF. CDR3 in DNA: TGTGCCAGCAGTTTCGGGGGCGCTGAAGCTTTCTTT.

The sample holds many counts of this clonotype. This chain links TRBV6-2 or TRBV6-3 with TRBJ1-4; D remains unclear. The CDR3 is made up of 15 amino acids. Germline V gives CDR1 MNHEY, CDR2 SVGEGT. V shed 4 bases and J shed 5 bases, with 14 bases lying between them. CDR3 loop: CASSLDDGSNEKLFF. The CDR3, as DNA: TGTGCCAGCAGTTTGGACGACGGATCCAATGAAAAACTGTTTTTT.

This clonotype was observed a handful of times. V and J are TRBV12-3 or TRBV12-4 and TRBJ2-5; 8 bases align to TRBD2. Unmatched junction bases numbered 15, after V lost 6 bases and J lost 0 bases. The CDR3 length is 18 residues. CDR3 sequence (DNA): TGTGCCAGCAGCTTTAAGGGGGTAGCGGGGCTGTACCAAGAGACCCAGTACTTC. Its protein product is CASSFKGVAGLYQETQYF.

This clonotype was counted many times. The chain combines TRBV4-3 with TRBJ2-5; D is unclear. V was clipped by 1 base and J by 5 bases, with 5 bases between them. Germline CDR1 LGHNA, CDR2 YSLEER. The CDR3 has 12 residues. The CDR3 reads CASSQGAETQYF. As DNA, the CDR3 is TGCGCCAGCAGCCAAGGGGCCGAGACCCAGTACTTC.

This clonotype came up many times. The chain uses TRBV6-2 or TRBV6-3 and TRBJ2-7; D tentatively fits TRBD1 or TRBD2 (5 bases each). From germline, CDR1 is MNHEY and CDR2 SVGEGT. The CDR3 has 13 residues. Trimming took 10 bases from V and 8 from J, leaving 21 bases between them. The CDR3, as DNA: TGTGCCAATACCCAGAGGGACCCCGGCCAGCAGTACTTC. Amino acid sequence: CANTQRDPGQQYF.

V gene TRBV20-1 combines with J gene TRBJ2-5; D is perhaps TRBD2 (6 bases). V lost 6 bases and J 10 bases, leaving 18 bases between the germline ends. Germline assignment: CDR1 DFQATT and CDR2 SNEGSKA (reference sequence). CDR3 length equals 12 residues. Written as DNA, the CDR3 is TGCAGTGCCCACCCGGGAGAAGAGTACCAGTACTTC. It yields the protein CSAHPGEEYQYF.

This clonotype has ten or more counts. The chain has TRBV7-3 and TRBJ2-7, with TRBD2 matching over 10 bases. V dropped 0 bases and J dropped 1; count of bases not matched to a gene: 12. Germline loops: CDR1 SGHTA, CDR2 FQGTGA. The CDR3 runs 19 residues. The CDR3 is CASSLTGLADALISYEQYF. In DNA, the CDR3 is TGTGCCAGCAGCTTAACCGGACTAGCGGACGCTTTAATTTCCTACGAGCAGTACTTC.

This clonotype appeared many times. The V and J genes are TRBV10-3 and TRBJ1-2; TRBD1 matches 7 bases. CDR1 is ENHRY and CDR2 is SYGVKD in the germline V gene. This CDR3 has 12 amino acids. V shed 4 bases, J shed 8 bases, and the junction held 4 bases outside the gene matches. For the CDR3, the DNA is TGTGCCATCAGTGCCGAGGGGGCGGGCTACACCTTC. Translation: CAISAEGAGYTF.

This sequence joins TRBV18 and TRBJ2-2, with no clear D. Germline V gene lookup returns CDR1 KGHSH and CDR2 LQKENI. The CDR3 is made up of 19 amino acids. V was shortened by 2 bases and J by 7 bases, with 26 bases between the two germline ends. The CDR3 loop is CASSPAVGLNVGIFGELFF. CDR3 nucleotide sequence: TGTGCCAGCTCACCAGCCGTCGGTCTGAATGTTGGAATTTTCGGGGAGCTGTTTTTT.